Sequencing of this TCR beta chain was carried out in a study of blood T cell repertoires in COVID-19. Study-wide background: The United States, Italy and Spain supplied acute and convalescent COVID-19 samples. Sample material is recorded as cDNA or gDNA derived from T cells, B-cell-depleted T cells, or PBMCs.

This CDR3 has 17 residues. After removal of 8 bases from V and 2 bases from J, the junction contained 15 bases not matched to a gene. The V gene's germline CDR1 is MNHEY and CDR2 SMNVEV (reference sequence). Source study methods: From reference gene primer amplification, estimates of nucleated cell counts were derived. Profiled with immunoSEQ multiplex PCR; TCRdb holds only in-frame clones, not every one. The V and J calls and clone size were taken over from that table, and D and trimming were inferred from the DNA. Of some 150,000 clones in the sample, roughly 80% were seen once. Enrollment of patients from Seattle took place during active infection, with longitudinal follow-up.

This chain uses TRBV27 with TRBJ1-5; 7 positions agree with TRBD1. The sequence derives from a woman in her 70s with COVID-19, enrolled during active disease. The sequencing input was peripheral blood. Here the CDR3 DNA reads TGTGCCAGCGTGCCAGGGGGTCTCCGGGGTGGCAATCAGCCCCAGCATTTT. Translating it yields CASVPGGLRGGNQPQHF.